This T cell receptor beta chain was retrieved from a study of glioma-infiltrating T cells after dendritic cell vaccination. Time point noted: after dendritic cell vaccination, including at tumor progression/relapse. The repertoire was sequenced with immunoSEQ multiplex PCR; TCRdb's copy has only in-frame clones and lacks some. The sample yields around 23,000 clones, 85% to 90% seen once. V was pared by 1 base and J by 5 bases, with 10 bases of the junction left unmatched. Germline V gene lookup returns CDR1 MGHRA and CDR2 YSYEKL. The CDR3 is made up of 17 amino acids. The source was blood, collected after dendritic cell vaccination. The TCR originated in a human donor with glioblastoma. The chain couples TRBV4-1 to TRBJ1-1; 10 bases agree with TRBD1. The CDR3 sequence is CASSQGSGQGPRTEAFF. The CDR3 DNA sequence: TGCGCCAGCAGCCAAGGGTCGGGACAGGGGCCGCGAACTGAAGCTTTCTTT.